This T cell receptor (beta chain) was retrieved from a study of T cells in localized non-small cell lung cancer. Looked up from germline, CDR1 is ENHRY and CDR2 is SYGVKD. Trimming at V came to 5 bases and at J to 0 bases, leaving 4 bases not matched to a gene. The CDR3 covers 15 residues. The protocol was immunoSEQ multiplex PCR, while the TCRdb copy is restricted to in-frame clones and leaves out a portion. The sample records more than 20,000 clones, approximately 87% being singletons. The sample in question was PBMCs, obtained before any cancer treatment. The chain links TRBV10-3 to TRBJ2-3; 8 nucleotides align to TRBD2. This TCR was sampled from a man aged 40-75 years with stage II lung adenocarcinoma. In DNA, the CDR3 is TGTGCCATCAGTAGCGGGGGCTCTAGCACAGATACGCAGTATTTT. Translating gives CAISSGGSSTDTQYF.